A selection of T cell receptor beta chains follows, all from one sample in a study of blood T cells in healthy people across ages. TCRdb independently ran MiXCR on the 5' RACE reads; one entry per CDR3 protein. The profile shows about 1,500,000 distinct CDR3 sequences, 25% to 30% of them singletons. Sequencing was carried out using blood. The receptors were gathered from a woman aged 25 to 39 in good health. Both conserved end residues are part of each CDR3. The D gene is left open where the match is weak. The size entry is marked missing in some rows and otherwise reads once, few, many or a size class.

D gene | clone size | J gene | V gene | CDR3 protein | CDR3 DNA
TRBD1 | many | TRBJ2-1 | TRBV7-8 | CASSPGLGRSQGAVNEQFF | TGTGCCAGCAGCCCAGGGTTGGGGCGGTCGCAGGGGGCGGTCAATGAGCAGTTCTTC
. | many | TRBJ2-5 | TRBV6-5 | CASSYSPGSLGEQYF | TGTGCCAGCAGTTACTCGCCGGGATCCCTAGGGGAGCAGTACTTC
TRBD1 | . | TRBJ2-4 | TRBV27 | CASRGTGTAIQYF | TGTGCCAGCAGAGGAACCGGGACAGCTATTCAGTACTTC
. | few | TRBJ2-5 | TRBV27 | CASSTLPGTQYF | TGTGCCAGCAGTACACTTCCGGGGACCCAGTACTTC
. | . | TRBJ1-5 | TRBV20-1 | CSASGGSSQPQHF | TGCAGTGCTAGTGGTGGGTCCAGTCAGCCCCAGCATTTT
. | many | TRBJ2-3 | TRBV7-8 | CASSRYGLSTDTQYF | TGTGCCAGCTCCCGTTACGGCCTAAGCACAGATACGCAGTATTTT
TRBD1 | . | TRBJ2-1 | TRBV2 | CASSPYRDRGRNEQFF | TGTGCCAGCAGTCCATACCGAGACAGGGGGAGGAATGAGCAGTTCTTC
. | few | TRBJ2-1 | TRBV28 | CASSLGLLQFF | TGTGCCAGCAGTTTGGGGCTGTTGCAGTTCTTC
. | . | TRBJ2-7 | TRBV18 | CASSPQPTSSYEQYF | TGTGCCAGCTCACCACAGCCGACAAGCTCCTACGAGCAGTACTTC
. | many | TRBJ2-5 | TRBV12-5 | CASAQGRETQYF | TGTGCTAGTGCCCAGGGGAGGGAGACCCAGTACTTC
. | . | TRBJ2-1 | TRBV20-1 | CSAPGGRARDEQFF | TGCAGTGCCCCTGGGGGGCGAGCGAGGGATGAGCAGTTCTTC
TRBD2 | . | TRBJ2-7 | TRBV20-1 | CSTRAASGVYNEQYF | TGCAGTACAAGAGCGGCGAGCGGGGTCTACAATGAGCAGTACTTC
TRBD1 | . | TRBJ1-5 | TRBV19 | CASRRVQGEHQPQHF | TGTGCCAGCCGACGAGTCCAGGGGGAGCATCAGCCCCAGCATTTT
. | once | TRBJ2-2 | TRBV7-9 | CASSSGRGQAGTGELFF | TGTGCCAGCAGCTCCGGGAGAGGTCAGGCTGGCACCGGGGAGCTGTTTTTT
. | . | TRBJ1-5 | TRBV14 | CASSQPGKRGRNQPQHF | TGTGCCAGCAGCCAGCCCGGGAAGAGGGGACGCAATCAGCCCCAGCATTTT
TRBD1 | . | TRBJ2-7 | TRBV20-1 | CSARRQGFHEQYF | TGCAGTGCTAGAAGACAGGGGTTCCACGAGCAGTACTTC
. | . | TRBJ1-3 | TRBV5-1 | CASSDLPGVSGNTIYF | TGCGCCAGCAGTGATTTACCAGGGGTCTCTGGAAACACCATATATTTT
. | few | TRBJ2-2 | TRBV7-2 | CATSEGGSNTGELFF | TGTGCCACTTCGGAGGGGGGATCGAACACCGGGGAGCTGTTTTTT
. | few | TRBJ2-3 | TRBV9 | CASIALPGPAPTDTQYF | TGTGCCAGCATTGCGCTTCCGGGTCCCGCTCCCACAGATACGCAGTATTTT
. | many | TRBJ2-5 | TRBV3-1 | CASSQDPAETQYF | TGTGCCAGCAGCCAAGATCCGGCTGAGACCCAGTACTTC
. | few | TRBJ2-1 | TRBV14 | CASNRGSSYNEQFF | TGTGCCAGCAACCGGGGGAGCTCCTACAATGAGCAGTTCTTC
. | . | TRBJ1-2 | TRBV9 | CASSVLEGTYGYTF | TGTGCCAGCAGCGTACTTGAGGGGACCTATGGCTACACCTTC
TRBD2 | . | TRBJ2-5 | TRBV3-1 | CASSRWGLVYETQYF | TGTGCCAGCAGCCGTTGGGGACTAGTCTACGAGACCCAGTACTTC
. | . | TRBJ2-7 | TRBV5-1 | CASSLGAGTGSYEQYF | TGCGCCAGCAGCTTGGGGGCTGGGACGGGCTCCTACGAGCAGTACTTC
. | many | TRBJ1-1 | TRBV20-1 | CSASKTVNTEAFF | TGCAGTGCTAGTAAGACAGTGAACACTGAAGCTTTCTTT
. | few | TRBJ1-1 | TRBV6-1 | CASRMGLLGTEAFF | TGTGCCAGCAGGATGGGCCTCCTAGGCACTGAAGCTTTCTTT
. | . | TRBJ2-1 | TRBV20-1 | CSALRPGRVGNEQFF | TGCAGTGCTCTACGCCCTGGCAGGGTGGGGAATGAGCAGTTCTTC
TRBD1 | . | TRBJ2-7 | TRBV5-1 | CASSLDGRGRDEQYF | TGCGCCAGCAGCTTGGATGGCAGGGGGCGCGACGAGCAGTACTTC
TRBD2 | . | TRBJ2-1 | TRBV20-1 | CSARDGRIYNEQFF | TGCAGTGCTAGAGACGGGAGGATCTACAATGAGCAGTTCTTC
. | . | TRBJ2-2 | TRBV7-3 | CASSPEGSAGELFF | TGTGCCAGCAGCCCTGAGGGGAGCGCCGGGGAGCTGTTTTTT
. | . | TRBJ1-2 | TRBV30 | CAWSVTEHQYTF | TGTGCCTGGAGTGTGACAGAGCATCAATACACCTTC
. | few | TRBJ2-1 | TRBV12-5 | CASGLVLGTFSSYNEQFF | TGTGCTAGTGGTTTGGTACTAGGGACATTTAGCTCCTACAATGAGCAGTTCTTC
. | . | TRBJ1-4 | TRBV5-5 | CASSLGHTTTNEKLFF | TGTGCCAGCAGCCTAGGACACACTACAACTAATGAAAAACTGTTTTTT
TRBD1 | . | TRBJ1-3 | TRBV7-2 | CASTTGGRNTIYF | TGTGCCAGCACCACAGGGGGCAGAAACACCATATATTTT
. | . | TRBJ2-7 | TRBV20-1 | CSAQSQVFEQYF | TGCAGTGCTCAATCTCAGGTCTTCGAGCAGTACTTC
. | . | TRBJ1-5 | TRBV7-2 | CASSRDAVGGQPQHF | TGTGCCAGCAGCAGAGACGCGGTAGGTGGACAGCCCCAGCATTTT
TRBD2 | many | TRBJ2-7 | TRBV20-1 | CSAPLVAGASYEQYF | TGCAGTGCCCCACTGGTTGCGGGAGCATCCTACGAGCAGTACTTC
TRBD1 | many | TRBJ2-7 | TRBV14 | CASSQIPRRQGISNEQYF | TGTGCCAGCAGCCAAATCCCTCGTAGACAGGGGATTTCCAACGAGCAGTACTTC
TRBD1 | . | TRBJ1-1 | TRBV28 | CASRGGLNRINTEAFF | TGTGCCAGCAGAGGGGGCCTTAACAGAATAAACACTGAAGCTTTCTTT
. | . | TRBJ2-1 | TRBV7-2 | CASSLAGDRNEQFF | TGTGCCAGCAGCTTAGCGGGTGACCGCAATGAGCAGTTCTTC
TRBD1 | . | TRBJ1-1 | TRBV6-6 | CASSYPGQGANTEAFF | TGTGCCAGCAGTTACCCTGGACAGGGGGCAAATACTGAAGCTTTCTTT
TRBD1 | . | TRBJ1-5 | TRBV20-1 | CSARLGQGPQPQHF | TGCAGTGCTAGATTGGGACAGGGTCCCCAGCCCCAGCATTTT
. | . | TRBJ2-3 | TRBV27 | CASRKVGGGDTQYF | TGTGCCAGCAGAAAAGTGGGAGGCGGAGATACGCAGTATTTT
. | . | TRBJ2-1 | TRBV7-9 | CASSLPSDVFLGYNEQFF | TGTGCCAGTAGTCTACCGTCGGACGTTTTCTTGGGCTACAATGAGCAGTTCTTC
TRBD2 | . | TRBJ2-1 | TRBV20-1 | CSAPGRAGFHNEQFF | TGCAGTGCTCCGGGACGAGCGGGATTCCACAATGAGCAGTTCTTC
. | . | TRBJ1-6 | TRBV12-3/TRBV12-4 | CASTPGGAKNSPLHF | TGTGCCAGCACCCCCGGGGGGGCTAAGAATTCACCCCTCCACTTT
. | few | TRBJ2-3 | TRBV11-2 | CASSLDPGNRGQYF | TGTGCCAGCAGCTTAGACCCTGGTAACCGGGGGCAGTATTTT
TRBD2 | . | TRBJ2-1 | TRBV20-1 | CSASSPTGELSGGNSNEQFF | TGCAGTGCTAGTAGCCCGACAGGGGAACTTAGCGGGGGGAATTCAAATGAGCAGTTCTTC
. | . | TRBJ1-2 | TRBV5-5 | CASSPRGISYGYTF | TGTGCCAGCAGCCCGCGGGGGATCAGCTATGGCTACACCTTC
. | . | TRBJ2-3 | TRBV21-1 | CASSKRGSERADTQYF | TGTGCCAGCAGCAAAAGGGGATCGGAGAGGGCAGATACGCAGTATTTT
. | . | TRBJ1-5 | TRBV7-2 | CASSLVVGNSNQPQHF | TGTGCCAGCAGCTTAGTGGTGGGAAATAGCAATCAGCCCCAGCATTTT
. | . | TRBJ2-7 | TRBV7-2 | CASSRSLGPYEQYF | TGTGCCAGCAGCCGCTCCCTGGGGCCCTACGAGCAGTACTTC
TRBD1 | few | TRBJ1-2 | TRBV6-2/TRBV6-3 | CASRLRDRGNYGYTF | TGTGCCAGCAGACTCCGGGACAGGGGCAACTATGGCTACACCTTC
. | many | TRBJ2-1 | TRBV29-1 | CSVEDYEQFF | TGCAGCGTTGAAGATTATGAGCAGTTCTTC
. | few | TRBJ1-1 | TRBV10-3 | CAISGAMNTEAFF | TGTGCCATCAGTGGCGCAATGAACACTGAAGCTTTCTTT
. | . | TRBJ2-3 | TRBV5-1 | CASSSPRDPSTDTQYF | TGCGCCAGCAGCTCGCCCCGGGACCCCAGCACAGATACGCAGTATTTT
. | . | TRBJ1-6 | TRBV20-1 | CSAKAAYNSPLHF | TGCAGTGCTAAGGCAGCGTATAATTCACCCCTCCACTTT